This is a list of T cell receptor beta chains from one sample in a study of blood T cells in healthy people across ages. TCRdb called the 5' RACE reads again in MiXCR, with one record for every CDR3 protein. The table records 630,000 or so distinct CDR3 sequences, roughly 30% of them present only once. The sequenced sample consisted of blood. The receptors originated from a woman aged 80 or older in good health. CDR3s include the opening cysteine and the closing phenylalanine or tryptophan. Fields, in order: clone size, D gene, J gene, V gene, CDR3 DNA, CDR3 protein. The D gene is left open where the match is weak. Size is omitted from some rows. Given values are once, few, many or a class for expanded clones.

abundance: .; d_gene: TRBD1; j_gene: TRBJ2-5; v_gene: TRBV29-1; CDR3nt: TGCAGCGTTGACGCGGGACAGGGGGCTGGAGAGACCCAGTACTTC; CDR3aa: CSVDAGQGAGETQYF
abundance: many; d_gene: TRBD2; j_gene: TRBJ2-3; v_gene: TRBV29-1; CDR3nt: TGCAGCGTTGACCCTGAGCGGGGGGGCCCAGATACGCAGTATTTT; CDR3aa: CSVDPERGGPDTQYF
abundance: .; d_gene: .; j_gene: TRBJ2-7; v_gene: TRBV20-1; CDR3nt: TGCAGCGTTGCGTTGCAGGGGGGGACCTACGAGCAGTACTTC; CDR3aa: CSVALQGGTYEQYF
abundance: .; d_gene: TRBD1; j_gene: TRBJ1-6; v_gene: TRBV6-1; CDR3nt: TGTGCCAGCGGTATCGGACAGGACTATTCACCCCTCCACTTT; CDR3aa: CASGIGQDYSPLHF
abundance: few; d_gene: .; j_gene: TRBJ1-1; v_gene: TRBV29-1; CDR3nt: TGCAGCGTTGAAGCAGCAGCTTATGCTGAAGCTTTCTTT; CDR3aa: CSVEAAAYAEAFF
abundance: .; d_gene: .; j_gene: TRBJ2-1; v_gene: TRBV20-1; CDR3nt: TGCAGTGCTAGAATTCGGGAGTATCCTGGGAATGAGCAGTTCTTC; CDR3aa: CSARIREYPGNEQFF
abundance: few; d_gene: .; j_gene: TRBJ1-5; v_gene: TRBV30; CDR3nt: TGTGCCTGGAGTACCGGGACCAGGAGTCGGCCCCAGCATTTT; CDR3aa: CAWSTGTRSRPQHF
abundance: .; d_gene: .; j_gene: TRBJ1-5; v_gene: TRBV29-1; CDR3nt: TGCAGCGTTGGAGGCAGTAGCAATCAGCCCCAGCATTTT; CDR3aa: CSVGGSSNQPQHF
abundance: .; d_gene: TRBD2; j_gene: TRBJ2-2; v_gene: TRBV7-7; CDR3nt: TGTGCCAGCACCCTAGGGACTAGCCCAAACGGGGAGCTGTTTTTT; CDR3aa: CASTLGTSPNGELFF
abundance: many; d_gene: .; j_gene: TRBJ1-2; v_gene: TRBV5-1; CDR3nt: TGCGCCAGCAGCTTCCGCGACTCTAACTATGGCTACACCTTC; CDR3aa: CASSFRDSNYGYTF
abundance: few; d_gene: .; j_gene: TRBJ2-5; v_gene: TRBV20-1; CDR3nt: TGTATAGCCGGATCCAGGACGGGATACAATGAGCAGTACTTC; CDR3aa: CIAGSRTGYNEQYF